The entry below gives a single T cell receptor beta chain sequence along with its context. Under the authors' procedure: Reference gene primer amplification in the assay estimated nucleated cell counts. TCRdb keeps only in-frame clones here, not all; method: immunoSEQ multiplex PCR. The V and J calls and the clone size are those of that table, but D and trimming were determined from the DNA. The table records around 170,000 clones, about nine tenths of them present only once. Germline lookup yields CDR1 SGDLS and CDR2 YYNGEE. The V end lost 10 bases, the J end lost 7 bases, and 18 bases lay between the germline ends. This CDR3 has 13 amino acids. These data are taken from a study of blood T cell repertoires in COVID-19. Background on the study: Sites in the United States, Italy and Spain provided acute and convalescent COVID-19 samples. Nucleic acid was either cDNA or gDNA, and it came from T cells, B-cell-depleted T cells, or PBMCs.

Sequencing was carried out using peripheral blood. The chain combines TRBV9 with TRBJ2-1; perhaps TRBD1 as D (5 bases). The TCR was taken from a woman in her 70s with acute or convalescent COVID-19. CDR3 sequence (DNA): TGTGCCTCCGGAAGGGGCGTGGGGAATGAGCAGTTCTTC. Translating it yields CASGRGVGNEQFF.